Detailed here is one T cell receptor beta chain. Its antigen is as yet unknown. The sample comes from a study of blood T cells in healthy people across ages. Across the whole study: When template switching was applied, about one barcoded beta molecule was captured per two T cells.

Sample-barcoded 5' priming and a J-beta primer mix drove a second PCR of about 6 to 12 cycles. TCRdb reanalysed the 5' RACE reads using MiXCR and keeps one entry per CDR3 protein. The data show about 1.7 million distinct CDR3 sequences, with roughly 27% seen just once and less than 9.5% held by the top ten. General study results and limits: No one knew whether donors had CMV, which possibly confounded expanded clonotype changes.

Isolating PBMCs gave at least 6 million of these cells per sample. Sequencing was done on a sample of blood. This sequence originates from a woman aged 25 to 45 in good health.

The CDR3 reads CASSPISRDSVIQETQYF. For the CDR3, the DNA is TGTGCCAGCAGCCCAATTTCACGGGACAGCGTAATCCAAGAGACCCAGTACTTC. This chain uses TRBV3-1 with TRBJ2-5; 7 bases are shared with TRBD1. J lost 1 base, V lost 4 bases, and 15 bases had no gene match. The CDR3 runs 18 residues. From germline, CDR1 is LGHDT and CDR2 YNNKEL (reference sequence).